This is a list of T cell receptor beta chains from one sample in a study of Ad26.COV2.S vaccination and SARS-CoV-2 variants. Sequenced by immunoSEQ multiplex PCR; TCRdb stores in-frame clones only, minus some. Among about 350,000 clones listed, around 90% were seen once. The sample in question was peripheral blood, obtained after recovery from COVID-19. These receptors were taken from a human donor who had recovered from COVID-19. Each CDR3 is given with its conserved first and last residue. The order of the fields is J gene, V gene, D gene, clone size, CDR3 protein, CDR3 DNA. The D gene is left open where the match is weak. Only part of the rows carry a size: once, few, many, or a class if the clone is expanded.

TRBJ2-2	TRBV7-8	-	-	CASSLGGAGNTGELFF	TGTGCCAGCAGCTTAGGGGGGGCCGGGAACACCGGGGAGCTGTTTTTT
TRBJ1-1	TRBV9	TRBD1	few	CASSALNIGTANTEAFF	TGTGCCAGCAGCGCGTTAAATATAGGGACAGCGAACACTGAAGCTTTCTTT
TRBJ1-4	TRBV13	-	-	CASSLGWNEKLFF	TGTGCCAGCAGCTTAGGGTGGAATGAAAAACTGTTTTTT
TRBJ2-1	TRBV5-1	-	-	CASSLGSAGLYNEQFF	TGCGCCAGCAGCTTGGGGTCGGCAGGGTTATACAATGAGCAGTTCTTC
TRBJ2-7	TRBV10-2	-	-	CASRDGTYEQYF	TGCGCCAGCAGGGACGGGACCTACGAGCAGTACTTC
TRBJ2-7	TRBV9	TRBD1	once	CASSARDRGYEQYF	TGTGCCAGCAGCGCCCGGGACAGGGGTTACGAGCAGTACTTC
TRBJ1-5	TRBV2	-	-	CASKTATYQPQHF	TGTGCCAGCAAGACAGCTACTTATCAGCCCCAGCATTTT
TRBJ2-7	TRBV4-1	TRBD1	-	CASSPGTGVYEQYF	TGCGCCAGCAGCCCCGGGACAGGGGTCTACGAGCAGTACTTC
TRBJ1-3	TRBV7-9	-	-	CASSFRTDVSGNTIYF	TGTGCCAGCAGCTTCCGGACAGACGTCTCTGGAAACACCATATATTTT
TRBJ1-2	TRBV6-6	-	-	CATTELYGYTF	TGTGCCACGACAGAACTCTATGGCTACACCTTC
TRBJ1-1	TRBV2	-	-	CASTLMNTEAFF	TGTGCCAGCACGCTCATGAACACTGAAGCTTTCTTT
TRBJ1-1	TRBV5-8	-	-	CASSLSGGTEAFF	TGTGCCAGCAGCTTGTCGGGCGGCACTGAAGCTTTCTTT
TRBJ2-7	TRBV11-2	TRBD2	-	CASSLDRTGFGLAGLYEQYF	TGTGCCAGCAGCTTAGACAGGACTGGGTTTGGGCTAGCGGGGCTCTACGAGCAGTACTTC
TRBJ1-2	TRBV11-3	-	-	CASSSPWDMKGYTF	TGTGCCAGCAGCTCACCTTGGGACATGAAAGGCTACACCTTC
TRBJ2-5	TRBV9	-	-	CASSFSGVRETQYF	TGTGCCAGCAGTTTTAGCGGAGTGAGAGAGACCCAGTACTTC
TRBJ2-1	TRBV12-3/TRBV12-4	-	-	CASSYGALNEQFF	TGTGCCAGCAGCTACGGGGCGTTGAATGAGCAGTTCTTC
TRBJ2-1	TRBV2	-	-	CASLERRGAPPDQFF	TGTGCCAGCCTCGAACGACGGGGGGCCCCGCCTGACCAGTTCTTC
TRBJ2-1	TRBV18	-	once	CASSPWDEQFF	TGTGCCAGCTCACCCTGGGATGAGCAGTTCTTC
TRBJ2-5	TRBV11-2	TRBD2	-	CASRQSRLAGIKETQYF	TGTGCCAGCAGACAAAGCAGGCTAGCGGGGATAAAAGAGACCCAGTACTTC
TRBJ2-5	TRBV4-1	-	once	CASSQAQFGTETQYF	TGCGCCAGCAGCCAAGCTCAGTTCGGTACCGAGACCCAGTACTTC
TRBJ1-2	TRBV7-9	-	-	CASSFVSYYGYTF	TGTGCCAGCAGCTTCGTCAGCTACTATGGCTACACCTTC
TRBJ2-5	TRBV6-2/TRBV6-3	-	-	CASSHQETQYF	TGTGCCAGCAGCCACCAAGAGACCCAGTACTTC
TRBJ2-7	TRBV9	TRBD2	-	CASSVDGGEPYEQYF	TGTGCCAGCAGCGTAGATGGGGGGGAACCCTACGAGCAGTACTTC
TRBJ1-5	TRBV15	-	-	CATNGGGIPNQPQHF	TGTGCCACCAATGGTGGAGGGATCCCCAATCAGCCCCAGCATTTT
TRBJ2-7	TRBV29-1	-	-	CSVSDYEQYF	TGCAGCGTTTCAGACTACGAGCAGTACTTC
TRBJ2-7	TRBV5-4	-	-	CASSGGYEQYF	TGTGCCAGCAGTGGGGGCTACGAGCAGTACTTC
TRBJ2-6	TRBV5-4	-	-	CASSAFLGTGSRRANVLTF	TGTGCCAGCAGCGCTTTTTTGGGCACAGGGTCCAGGAGGGCCAACGTCCTGACTTTC
TRBJ2-6	TRBV6-8	TRBD1	-	CASSYDRGFSGANVLTF	TGTGCCAGCAGTTACGACAGGGGTTTTTCTGGGGCCAACGTCCTGACTTTC
TRBJ1-6	TRBV25-1	-	-	CASSPPGTTSPLHF	TGTGCCAGCAGTCCCCCCGGGACCACCTCACCCCTCCACTTT
TRBJ2-3	TRBV25-1	-	-	CASGKVGSDTQYF	TGTGCCAGCGGGAAAGTGGGGTCAGATACGCAGTATTTT
TRBJ2-7	TRBV19	TRBD2	-	CASSAPGLASYEQYF	TGTGCCAGTAGTGCTCCGGGACTAGCTTCCTACGAGCAGTACTTC
TRBJ2-3	TRBV24-1	TRBD1	once	CATSDRGQGTDTQYF	TGTGCCACCAGTGATAGGGGACAGGGCACAGATACGCAGTATTTT
TRBJ2-5	TRBV10-3	-	-	CASSRRGNQETQYF	TGTGCCTCCTCGCGGCGGGGTAACCAAGAGACCCAGTACTTC
TRBJ2-6	TRBV7-8	-	-	CASSLALRSGANVLTF	TGTGCCAGCAGCTTAGCCCTCCGCTCTGGGGCCAACGTCCTGACTTTC
TRBJ1-1	TRBV9	-	-	CASSVVESGGEAFF	TGTGCCAGCAGCGTAGTAGAGTCTGGGGGGGAAGCTTTCTTT
TRBJ2-5	TRBV20-1	-	-	CSASWLGQETQYF	TGCAGTGCTAGTTGGCTTGGCCAAGAGACCCAGTACTTC
TRBJ2-5	TRBV13	-	-	CASSLVGRETQYF	TGTGCCAGCAGCTTAGTAGGACGAGAGACCCAGTACTTC